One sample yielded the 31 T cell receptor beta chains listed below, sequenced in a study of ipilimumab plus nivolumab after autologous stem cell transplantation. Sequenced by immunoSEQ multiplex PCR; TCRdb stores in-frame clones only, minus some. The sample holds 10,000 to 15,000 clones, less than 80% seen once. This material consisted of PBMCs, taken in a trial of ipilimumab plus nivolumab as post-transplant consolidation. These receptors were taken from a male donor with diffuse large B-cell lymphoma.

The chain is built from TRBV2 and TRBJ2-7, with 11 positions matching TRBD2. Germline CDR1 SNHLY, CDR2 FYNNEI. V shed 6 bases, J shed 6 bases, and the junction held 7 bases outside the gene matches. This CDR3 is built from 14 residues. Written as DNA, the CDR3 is TGTGCCAGCAGAGACGTACTAGCGGGAGCCGAGCAGTACTTC. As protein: CASRDVLAGAEQYF.

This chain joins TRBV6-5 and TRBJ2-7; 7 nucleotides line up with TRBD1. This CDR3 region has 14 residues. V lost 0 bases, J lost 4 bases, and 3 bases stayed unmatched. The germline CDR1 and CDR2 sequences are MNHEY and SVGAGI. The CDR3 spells CASSYSSGGYEQYF. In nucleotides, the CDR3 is TGTGCCAGCAGTTACTCTTCAGGGGGATACGAGCAGTACTTC.

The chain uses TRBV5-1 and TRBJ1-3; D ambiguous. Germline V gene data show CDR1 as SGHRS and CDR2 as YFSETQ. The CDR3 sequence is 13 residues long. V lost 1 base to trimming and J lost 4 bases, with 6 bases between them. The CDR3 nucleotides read TGCGCCAGCAGCTTGTCACGGGGAAACACCATATATTTT. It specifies CASSLSRGNTIYF.

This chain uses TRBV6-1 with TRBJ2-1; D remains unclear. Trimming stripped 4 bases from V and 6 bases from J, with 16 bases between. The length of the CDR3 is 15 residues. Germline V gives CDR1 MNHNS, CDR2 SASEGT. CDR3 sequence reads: CASSVSYATGNEQFF. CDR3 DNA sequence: TGTGCCAGCAGTGTTAGCTACGCTACCGGCAATGAGCAGTTCTTC.

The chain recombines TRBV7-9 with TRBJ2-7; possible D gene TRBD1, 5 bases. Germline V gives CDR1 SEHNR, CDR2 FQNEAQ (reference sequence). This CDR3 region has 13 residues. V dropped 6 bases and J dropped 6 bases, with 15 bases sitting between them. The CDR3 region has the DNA TGTGCCAGCAGTTCAGGGTTGACGAGCGAGCAGTACTTC. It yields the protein CASSSGLTSEQYF.

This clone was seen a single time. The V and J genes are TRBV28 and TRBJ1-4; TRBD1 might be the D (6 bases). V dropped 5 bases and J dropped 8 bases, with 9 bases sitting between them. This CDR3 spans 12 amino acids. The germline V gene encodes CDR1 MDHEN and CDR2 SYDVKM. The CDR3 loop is CASSRTGEKLFF. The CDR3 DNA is TGTGCCAGCAGTCGAACAGGGGAAAAACTGTTTTTT.

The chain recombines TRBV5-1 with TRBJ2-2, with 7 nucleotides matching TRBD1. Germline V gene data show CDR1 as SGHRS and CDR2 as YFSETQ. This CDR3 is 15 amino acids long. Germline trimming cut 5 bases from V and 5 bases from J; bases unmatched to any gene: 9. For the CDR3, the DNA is TGCGCCAGCAGTTCTACCCCACAGGGGACCGGGGAGCTGTTTTTT. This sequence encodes CASSSTPQGTGELFF. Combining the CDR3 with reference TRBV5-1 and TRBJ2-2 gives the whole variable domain KAGVTQTPRYLIKTRGQQVTLSCSPISGHRSVSWYQQTPGQGLQFLFEYFSETQRNKGNFPGRFSGRQFSNSRSEMNVSTLELGDSALYLCASSSTPQGTGELFFGEGSRLTVL.

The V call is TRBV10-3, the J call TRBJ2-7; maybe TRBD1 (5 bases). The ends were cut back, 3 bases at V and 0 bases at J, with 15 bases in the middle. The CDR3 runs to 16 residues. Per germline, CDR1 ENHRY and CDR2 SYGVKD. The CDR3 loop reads CAISDLKGHFSYEQYF. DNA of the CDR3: TGTGCCATCAGTGACCTCAAGGGGCACTTCTCCTACGAGCAGTACTTC.

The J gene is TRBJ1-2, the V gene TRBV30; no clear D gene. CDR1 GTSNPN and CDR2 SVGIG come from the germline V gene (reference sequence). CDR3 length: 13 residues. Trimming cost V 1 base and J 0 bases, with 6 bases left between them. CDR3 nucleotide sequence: TGTGCCTGGAGTGCCCCGTCTAACTATGGCTACACCTTC. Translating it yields CAWSAPSNYGYTF. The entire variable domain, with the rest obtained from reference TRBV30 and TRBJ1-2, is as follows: SQTIHQWPATLVQPVGSPLSLECTVEGTSNPNLYWYRQAAGRGLQLLFYSVGIGQISSEVPQNLSASRPQDRQFILSSKKLLLSDSGFYLCAWSAPSNYGYTFGSGTRLTVV.

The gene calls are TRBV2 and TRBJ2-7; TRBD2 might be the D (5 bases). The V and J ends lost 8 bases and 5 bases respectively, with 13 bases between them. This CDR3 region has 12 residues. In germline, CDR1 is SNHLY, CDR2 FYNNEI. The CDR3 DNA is TGTGCCAGCGCCCCGCGGGCCAACGAGCAGTACTTC. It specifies CASAPRANEQYF.

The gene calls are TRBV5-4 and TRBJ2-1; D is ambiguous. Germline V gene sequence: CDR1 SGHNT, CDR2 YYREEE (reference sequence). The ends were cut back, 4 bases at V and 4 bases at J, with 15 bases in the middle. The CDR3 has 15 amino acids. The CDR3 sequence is CASSQLDTQYNEQFF. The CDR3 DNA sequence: TGTGCCAGCAGCCAGCTAGATACTCAATACAATGAGCAGTTCTTC.

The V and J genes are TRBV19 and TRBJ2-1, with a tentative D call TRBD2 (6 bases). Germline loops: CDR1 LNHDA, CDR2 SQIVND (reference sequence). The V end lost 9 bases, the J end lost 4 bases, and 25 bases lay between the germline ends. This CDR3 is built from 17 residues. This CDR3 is CASPLWGPGGAYNEQFF. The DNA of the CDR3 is TGTGCCAGCCCTTTGTGGGGACCTGGCGGGGCTTACAATGAGCAGTTCTTC.

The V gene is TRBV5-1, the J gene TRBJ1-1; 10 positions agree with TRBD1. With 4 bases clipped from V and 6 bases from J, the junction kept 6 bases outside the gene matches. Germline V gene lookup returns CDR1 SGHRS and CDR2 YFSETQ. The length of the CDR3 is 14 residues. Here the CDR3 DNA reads TGCGCCAGCAGCAGAGACAGGGGGCGGTCTGAAGCTTTCTTT. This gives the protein CASSRDRGRSEAFF.

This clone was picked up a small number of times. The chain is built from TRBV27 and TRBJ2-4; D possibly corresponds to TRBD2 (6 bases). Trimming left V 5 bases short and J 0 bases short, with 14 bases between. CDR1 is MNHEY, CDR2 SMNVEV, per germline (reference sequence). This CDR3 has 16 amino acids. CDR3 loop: CASSPRAGLAKNIQYF. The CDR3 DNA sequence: TGTGCCAGCAGTCCCCGGGCGGGGCTAGCCAAAAACATTCAGTACTTC.

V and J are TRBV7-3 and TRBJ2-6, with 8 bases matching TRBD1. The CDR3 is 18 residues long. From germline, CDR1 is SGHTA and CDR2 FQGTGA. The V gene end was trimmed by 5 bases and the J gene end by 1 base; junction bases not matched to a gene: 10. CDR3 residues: CASSPAGTGSSGANVLTF. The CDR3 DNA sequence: TGTGCCAGCAGCCCGGCCGGGACAGGCTCTTCTGGGGCCAACGTCCTGACTTTC.

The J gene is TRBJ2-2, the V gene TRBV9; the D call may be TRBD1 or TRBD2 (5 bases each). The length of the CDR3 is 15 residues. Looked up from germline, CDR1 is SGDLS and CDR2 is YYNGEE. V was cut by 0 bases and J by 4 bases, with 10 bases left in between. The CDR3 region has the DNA TGTGCCAGCAGCGTAGTAGGGGACGGCACCGGGGAGCTGTTTTTT. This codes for CASSVVGDGTGELFF.

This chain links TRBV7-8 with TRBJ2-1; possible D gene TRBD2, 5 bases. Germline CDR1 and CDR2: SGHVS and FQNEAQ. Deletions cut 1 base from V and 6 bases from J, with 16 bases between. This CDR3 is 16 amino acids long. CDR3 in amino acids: CASSLVLTGGPNEQFF. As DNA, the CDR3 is TGTGCCAGCAGCTTAGTTCTTACTGGAGGACCCAATGAGCAGTTCTTC.

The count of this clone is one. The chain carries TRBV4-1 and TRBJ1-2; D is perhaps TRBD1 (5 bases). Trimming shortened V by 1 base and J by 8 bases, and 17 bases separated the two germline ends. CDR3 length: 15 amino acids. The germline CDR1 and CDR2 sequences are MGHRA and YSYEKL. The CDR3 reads CASSQVPGDVGGYTF. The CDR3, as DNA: TGCGCCAGCAGCCAAGTTCCCGGGGACGTCGGAGGCTACACCTTC.

DNA for the CDR3: TGTGCCAGCAGTGAATGGGGTCAGCCCCAGCATTTT. It encodes CASSEWGQPQHF. V and J are TRBV6-1 and TRBJ1-5, with unresolved D. This CDR3 contains 12 residues. Germline CDR1 reads MNHNS; CDR2 reads SASEGT. Trimming left V 2 bases short and J 6 bases short, with 5 bases between.

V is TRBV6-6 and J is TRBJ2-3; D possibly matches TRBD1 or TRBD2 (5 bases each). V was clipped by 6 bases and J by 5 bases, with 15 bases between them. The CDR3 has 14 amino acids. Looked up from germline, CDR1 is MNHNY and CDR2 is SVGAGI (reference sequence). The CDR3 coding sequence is TGTGCCAGCAGGGGGACGGATGAGGGAGATACGCAGTATTTT. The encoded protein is CASRGTDEGDTQYF.

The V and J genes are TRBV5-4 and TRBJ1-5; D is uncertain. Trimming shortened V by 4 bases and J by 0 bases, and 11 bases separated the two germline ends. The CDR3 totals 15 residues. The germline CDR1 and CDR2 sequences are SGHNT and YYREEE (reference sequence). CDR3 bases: TGTGCCAGCAGCCCCCTAGGGTATAGCAATCAGCCCCAGCATTTT. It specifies CASSPLGYSNQPQHF.

CDR3 nucleotide sequence: TGCGCCAGCAGTGACAACATCGGGGGTGAGCAGTACTTC. It yields the protein CASSDNIGGEQYF. This sequence joins TRBV5-1 and TRBJ2-7, with D possibly being TRBD2 (6 bases). Germline V CDR1 and CDR2: SGHRS, YFSETQ. V lost 5 bases to trimming and J lost 7 bases, with 16 bases between them. The CDR3 sequence is 13 residues long.

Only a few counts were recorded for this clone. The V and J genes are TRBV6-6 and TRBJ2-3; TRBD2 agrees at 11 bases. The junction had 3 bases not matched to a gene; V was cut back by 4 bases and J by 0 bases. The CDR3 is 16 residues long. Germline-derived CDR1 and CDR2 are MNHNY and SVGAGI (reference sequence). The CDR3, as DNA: TGTGCCAGCAGTTCCTGGACTAGCGGGAGCACAGATACGCAGTATTTT. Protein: CASSSWTSGSTDTQYF.

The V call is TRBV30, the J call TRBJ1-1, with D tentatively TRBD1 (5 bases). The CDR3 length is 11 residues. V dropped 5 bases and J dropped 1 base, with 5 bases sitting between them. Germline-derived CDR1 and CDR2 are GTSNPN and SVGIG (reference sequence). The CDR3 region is CAWDRNTEAFF. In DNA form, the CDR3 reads TGTGCCTGGGACAGGAACACTGAAGCTTTCTTT. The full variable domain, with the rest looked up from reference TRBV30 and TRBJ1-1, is SQTIHQWPATLVQPVGSPLSLECTVEGTSNPNLYWYRQAAGRGLQLLFYSVGIGQISSEVPQNLSASRPQDRQFILSSKKLLLSDSGFYLCAWDRNTEAFFGQGTRLTVV.

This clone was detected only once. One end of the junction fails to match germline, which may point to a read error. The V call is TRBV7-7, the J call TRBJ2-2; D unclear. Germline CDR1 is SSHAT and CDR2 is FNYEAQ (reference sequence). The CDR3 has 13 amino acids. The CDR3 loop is CASSLLAAGELFF. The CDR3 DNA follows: TGTGCTAGCAGCCTACTCGCGGCCGGGGAGCTGTTTTTT.

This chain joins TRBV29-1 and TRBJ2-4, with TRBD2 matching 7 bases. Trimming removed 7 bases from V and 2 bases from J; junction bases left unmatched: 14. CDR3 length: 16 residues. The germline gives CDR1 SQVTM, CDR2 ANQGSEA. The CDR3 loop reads CSEASTGGGSKNIQYF. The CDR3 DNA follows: TGCAGCGAAGCGTCGACGGGAGGCGGTTCCAAAAACATTCAGTACTTC.

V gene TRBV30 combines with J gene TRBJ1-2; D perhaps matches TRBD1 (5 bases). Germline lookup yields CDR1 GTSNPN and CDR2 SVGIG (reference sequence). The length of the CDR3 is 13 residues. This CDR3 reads CALGRFGDYGYTF. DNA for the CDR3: TGTGCTTTGGGACGGTTCGGGGACTATGGCTACACCTTC.

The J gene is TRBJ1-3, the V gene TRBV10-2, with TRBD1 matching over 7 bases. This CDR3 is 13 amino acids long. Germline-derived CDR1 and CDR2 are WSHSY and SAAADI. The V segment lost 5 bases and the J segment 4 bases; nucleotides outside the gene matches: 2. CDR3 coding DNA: TGCGCCAGCAGTCTGACAGGGGGAAACACCATATATTTT. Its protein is CASSLTGGNTIYF.

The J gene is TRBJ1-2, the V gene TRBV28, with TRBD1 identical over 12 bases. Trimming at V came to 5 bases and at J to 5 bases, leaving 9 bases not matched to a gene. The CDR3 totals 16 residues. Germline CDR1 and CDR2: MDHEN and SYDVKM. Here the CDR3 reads CASSPRGQGANYGYTF. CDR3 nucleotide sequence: TGTGCCAGCAGTCCAAGGGGACAGGGGGCAAATTATGGCTACACCTTC.

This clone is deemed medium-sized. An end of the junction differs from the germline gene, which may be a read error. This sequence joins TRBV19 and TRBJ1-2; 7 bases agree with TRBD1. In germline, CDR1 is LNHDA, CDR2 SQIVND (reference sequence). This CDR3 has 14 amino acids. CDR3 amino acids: CASRIDRDPYGCTF. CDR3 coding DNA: TGTGCCAGTAGAATTGACAGGGATCCCTATGGCTGCACCTTC. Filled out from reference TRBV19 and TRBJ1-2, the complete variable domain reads DGGITQSPKYLFRKEGQNVTLSCEQNLNHDAMYWYRQDPGQGLRLIYYSQIVNDFQKGDIAEGYSVSREKKESFPLTVTSAQKNPTAFYLCASRIDRDPYGCTFGSGTRLTVV.

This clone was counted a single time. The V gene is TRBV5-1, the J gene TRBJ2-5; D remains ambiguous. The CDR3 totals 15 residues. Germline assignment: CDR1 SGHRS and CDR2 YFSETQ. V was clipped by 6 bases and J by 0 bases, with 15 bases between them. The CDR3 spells CASKLGTSYQETQYF. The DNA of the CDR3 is TGCGCCAGCAAACTCGGCACCTCGTACCAAGAGACCCAGTACTTC.